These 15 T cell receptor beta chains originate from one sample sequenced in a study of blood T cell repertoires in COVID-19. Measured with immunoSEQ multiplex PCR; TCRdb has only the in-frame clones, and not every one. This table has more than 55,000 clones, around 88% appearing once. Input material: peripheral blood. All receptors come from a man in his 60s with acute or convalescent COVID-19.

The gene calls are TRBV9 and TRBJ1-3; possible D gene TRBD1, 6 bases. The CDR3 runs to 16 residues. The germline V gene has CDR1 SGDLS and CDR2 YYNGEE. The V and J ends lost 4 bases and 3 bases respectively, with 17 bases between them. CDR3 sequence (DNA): TGTGCCAGCAGCCCTTGGCGGGGGGGCAATGGAAACACCATATATTTT. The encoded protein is CASSPWRGGNGNTIYF.

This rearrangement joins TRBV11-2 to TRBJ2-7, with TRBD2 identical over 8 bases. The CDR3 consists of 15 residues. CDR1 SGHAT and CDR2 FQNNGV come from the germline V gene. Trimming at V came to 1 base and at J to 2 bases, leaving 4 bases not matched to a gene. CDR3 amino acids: CASSLAPSGPYEQYF. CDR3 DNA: TGTGCCAGCAGCTTAGCCCCTAGCGGGCCCTACGAGCAGTACTTC.

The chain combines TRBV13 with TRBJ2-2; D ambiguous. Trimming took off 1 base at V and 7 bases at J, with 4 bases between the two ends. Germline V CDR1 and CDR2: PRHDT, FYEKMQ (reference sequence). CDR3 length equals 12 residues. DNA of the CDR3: TGTGCCAGCAGCTTAGTCGGCGGGGAGCTGTTTTTT. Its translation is CASSLVGGELFF.

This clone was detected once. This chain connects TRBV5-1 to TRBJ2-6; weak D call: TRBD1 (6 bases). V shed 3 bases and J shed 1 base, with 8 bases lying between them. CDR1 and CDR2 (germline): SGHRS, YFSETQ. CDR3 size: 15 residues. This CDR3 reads CASSSTGSGANVLTF. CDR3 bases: TGCGCCAGCAGCTCAACAGGGTCTGGGGCCAACGTCCTGACTTTC.

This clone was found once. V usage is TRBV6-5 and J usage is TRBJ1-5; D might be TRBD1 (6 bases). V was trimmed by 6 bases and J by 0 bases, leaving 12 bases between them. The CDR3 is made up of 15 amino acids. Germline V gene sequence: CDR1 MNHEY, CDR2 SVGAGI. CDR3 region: CASRLNRDSNQPQHF. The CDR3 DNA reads TGTGCCAGCAGACTCAACAGGGATAGCAATCAGCCCCAGCATTTT.

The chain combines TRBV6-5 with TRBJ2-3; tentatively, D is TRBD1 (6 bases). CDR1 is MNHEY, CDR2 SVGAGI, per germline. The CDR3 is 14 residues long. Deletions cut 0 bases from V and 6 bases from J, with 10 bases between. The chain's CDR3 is CASSYSGAHDTQYF. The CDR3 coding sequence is TGTGCCAGCAGTTACTCGGGGGCACACGATACGCAGTATTTT.

The CDR3 DNA follows: TGTGCCAGCAGTGAAGGTGCGGAGACCCAGTACTTC. Amino acids: CASSEGAETQYF. The chain links TRBV2 to TRBJ2-5; D call uncertain. This CDR3 has 12 amino acids. Germline-derived CDR1 and CDR2 are SNHLY and FYNNEI. The germline V and J ends were trimmed by 1 base and 5 bases, with 5 bases remaining between them.

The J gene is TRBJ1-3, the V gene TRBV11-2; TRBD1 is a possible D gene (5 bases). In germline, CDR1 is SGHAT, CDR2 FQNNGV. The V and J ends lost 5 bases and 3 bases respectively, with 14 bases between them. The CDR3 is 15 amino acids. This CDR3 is CASSRPGLIGNTIYF. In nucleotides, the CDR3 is TGTGCCAGCAGCCGACCGGGACTCATTGGAAACACCATATATTTT.

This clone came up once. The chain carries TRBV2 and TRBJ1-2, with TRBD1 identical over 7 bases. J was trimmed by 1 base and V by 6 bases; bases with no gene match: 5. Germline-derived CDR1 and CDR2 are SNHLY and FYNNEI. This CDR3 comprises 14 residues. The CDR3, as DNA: TGTGCCAGCAGAGGGGACAGCAATAACTATGGCTACACCTTC. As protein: CASRGDSNNYGYTF.

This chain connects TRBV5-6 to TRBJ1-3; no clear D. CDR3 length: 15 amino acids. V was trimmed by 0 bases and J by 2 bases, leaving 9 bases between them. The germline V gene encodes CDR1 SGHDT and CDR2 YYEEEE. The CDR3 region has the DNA TGTGCCAGCAGCTTGGGGGGAGGTGCTGGAAACACCATATATTTT. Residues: CASSLGGGAGNTIYF. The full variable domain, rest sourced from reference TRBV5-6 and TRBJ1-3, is DAGVTQSPTHLIKTRGQQVTLRCSPKSGHDTVSWYQQALGQGPQFIFQYYEEEERQRGNFPDRFSGHQFPNYSSELNVNALLLGDSALYLCASSLGGGAGNTIYFGEGSWLTVV.

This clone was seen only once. CDR3 sequence reads: CASSGRVLSPLHF. Written as DNA, the CDR3 is TGTGCCAGCAGCGGCAGGGTGTTGTCACCCCTCCACTTT. V gene TRBV27 combines with J gene TRBJ1-6; the D gene is possibly TRBD1 (5 bases). The CDR3 is made up of 13 amino acids. Trimming stripped 6 bases from V and 10 bases from J, with 13 bases between. Germline V gene lookup returns CDR1 MNHEY and CDR2 SMNVEV (reference sequence).

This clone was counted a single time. The CDR3 loop reads CASSSGVAYEQYF. CDR3 coding DNA: TGTGCCAGCAGCTCCGGGGTCGCCTACGAGCAGTACTTC. This chain joins TRBV12-3 or TRBV12-4 and TRBJ2-7, with a weak D call TRBD2 (5 bases). Between the trimmed V and J ends, which lost 6 bases and 2 bases, there was a span of 11 bases. The CDR3 length is 13 residues.

CDR3 residues: CASSLRDINEKLFF. The CDR3 DNA reads TGTGCCAGCAGCCTCCGGGACATTAATGAAAAACTGTTTTTT. The V gene is TRBV5-4, the J gene TRBJ1-4, with D perhaps matching TRBD1 (6 bases). V was trimmed by 4 bases and J by 4 bases, leaving 11 bases between them. Germline loops: CDR1 SGHNT, CDR2 YYREEE (reference sequence). The CDR3 length is 14 residues.

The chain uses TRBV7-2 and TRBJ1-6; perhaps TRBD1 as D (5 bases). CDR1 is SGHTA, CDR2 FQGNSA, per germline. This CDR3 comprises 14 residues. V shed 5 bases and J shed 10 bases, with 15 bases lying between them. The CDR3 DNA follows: TGTGCCAGCAGCCCTTCCCGGGGGGGGTCACCCCTCCACTTT. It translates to CASSPSRGGSPLHF.

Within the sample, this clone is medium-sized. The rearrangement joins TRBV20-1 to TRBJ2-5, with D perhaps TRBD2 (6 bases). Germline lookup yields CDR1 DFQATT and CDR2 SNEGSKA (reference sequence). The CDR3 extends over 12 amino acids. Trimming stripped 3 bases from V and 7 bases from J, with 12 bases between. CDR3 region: CSASVAEVTQYF. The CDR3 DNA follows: TGCAGTGCTAGTGTAGCGGAGGTGACCCAGTACTTC.